The clone carrying this T cell receptor (beta chain) has just a few counts. This entry is derived from a study of glioma-infiltrating T cells after dendritic cell vaccination. Produced via immunoSEQ multiplex PCR; TCRdb's table is partial and in-frame only. Among 50,000 to 75,000 clones listed, more than 75% were seen once. Time point meaning: after dendritic cell vaccination, including at tumor progression/relapse. This CDR3 has 16 amino acids. V was pared by 2 bases and J by 0 bases, with 11 bases between. From germline, CDR1 is MDHEN and CDR2 SYDVKM. V usage is TRBV28 and J usage is TRBJ1-3; tentatively, D is TRBD1 (5 bases). This specimen consisted of blood, obtained after dendritic cell vaccination. This clonotype was obtained from a human donor with glioblastoma. CDR3 loop: CASSLPQESSGNTIYF. The CDR3 region has the DNA TGTGCCAGCAGTTTACCACAGGAAAGCTCTGGAAACACCATATATTTT.